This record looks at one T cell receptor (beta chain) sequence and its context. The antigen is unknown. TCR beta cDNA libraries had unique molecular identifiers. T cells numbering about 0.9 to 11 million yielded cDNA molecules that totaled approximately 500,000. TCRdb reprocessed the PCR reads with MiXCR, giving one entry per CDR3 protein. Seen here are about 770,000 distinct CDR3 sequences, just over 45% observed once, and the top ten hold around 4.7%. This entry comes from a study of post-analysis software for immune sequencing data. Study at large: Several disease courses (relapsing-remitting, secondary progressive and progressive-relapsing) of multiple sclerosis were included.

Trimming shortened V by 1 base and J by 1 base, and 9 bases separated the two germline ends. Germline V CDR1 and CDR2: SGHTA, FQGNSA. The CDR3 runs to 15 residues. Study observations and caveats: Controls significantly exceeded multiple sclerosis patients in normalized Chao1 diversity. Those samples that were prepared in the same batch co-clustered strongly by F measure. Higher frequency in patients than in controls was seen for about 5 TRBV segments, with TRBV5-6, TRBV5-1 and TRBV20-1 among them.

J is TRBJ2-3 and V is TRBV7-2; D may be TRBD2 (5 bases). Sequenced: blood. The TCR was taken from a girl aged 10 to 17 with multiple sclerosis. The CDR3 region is CASSLGGPRTDTQYF. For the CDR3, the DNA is TGTGCCAGCAGCTTAGGAGGGCCCCGCACAGATACGCAGTATTTT. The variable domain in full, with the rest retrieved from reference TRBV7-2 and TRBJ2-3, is GAGVSQSPSNKVTEKGKDVELRCDPISGHTALYWYRQSLGQGLEFLIYFQGNSAPDKSGLPSDRFSAERTGGSVSTLTIQRTQQEDSAVYLCASSLGGPRTDTQYFGPGTRLTVL.